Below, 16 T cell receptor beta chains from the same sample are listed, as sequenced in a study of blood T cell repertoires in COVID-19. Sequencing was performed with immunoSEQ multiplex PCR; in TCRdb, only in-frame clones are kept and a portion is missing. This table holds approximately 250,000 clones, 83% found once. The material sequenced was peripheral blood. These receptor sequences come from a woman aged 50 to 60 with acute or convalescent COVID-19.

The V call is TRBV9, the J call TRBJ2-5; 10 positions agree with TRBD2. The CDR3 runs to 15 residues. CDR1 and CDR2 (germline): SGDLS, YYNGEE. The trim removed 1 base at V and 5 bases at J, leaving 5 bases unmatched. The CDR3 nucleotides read TGTGCCAGCAGCGTAAGTAGCGGGAGGAAGGAGACCCAGTACTTC. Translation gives CASSVSSGRKETQYF.

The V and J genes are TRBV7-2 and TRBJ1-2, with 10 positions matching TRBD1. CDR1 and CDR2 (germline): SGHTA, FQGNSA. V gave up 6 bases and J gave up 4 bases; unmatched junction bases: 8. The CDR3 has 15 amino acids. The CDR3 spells CASRPGTGDTYGYTF. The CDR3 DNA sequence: TGTGCCAGCAGACCGGGGACAGGGGACACCTATGGCTACACCTTC.

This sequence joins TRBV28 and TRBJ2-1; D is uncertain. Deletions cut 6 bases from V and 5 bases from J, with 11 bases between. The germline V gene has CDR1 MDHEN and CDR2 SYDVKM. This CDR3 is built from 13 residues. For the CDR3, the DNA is TGTGCCAGCAGCTCCAACATTGACAATGAGCAGTTCTTC. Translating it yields CASSSNIDNEQFF.

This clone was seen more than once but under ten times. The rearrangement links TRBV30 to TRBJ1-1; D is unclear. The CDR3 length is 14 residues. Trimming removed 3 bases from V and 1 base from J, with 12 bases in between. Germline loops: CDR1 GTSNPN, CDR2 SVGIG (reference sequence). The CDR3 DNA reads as TGTGCCTGGAGGCGCGGCGTTGGGAACACTGAAGCTTTCTTT. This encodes CAWRRGVGNTEAFF.

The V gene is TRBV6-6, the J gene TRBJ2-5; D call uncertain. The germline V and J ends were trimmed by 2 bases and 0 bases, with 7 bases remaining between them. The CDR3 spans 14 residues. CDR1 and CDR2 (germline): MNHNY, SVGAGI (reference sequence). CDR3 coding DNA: TGTGCCAGCAGTTACGGGCCGAACCAAGAGACCCAGTACTTC. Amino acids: CASSYGPNQETQYF.

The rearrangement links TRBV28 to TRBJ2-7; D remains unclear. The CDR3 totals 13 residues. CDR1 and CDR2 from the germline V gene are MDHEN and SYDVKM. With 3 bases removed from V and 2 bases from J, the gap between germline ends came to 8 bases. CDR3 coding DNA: TGTGCCAGCAGTTTCTCCGGTACCTACGAGCAGTACTTC. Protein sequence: CASSFSGTYEQYF.

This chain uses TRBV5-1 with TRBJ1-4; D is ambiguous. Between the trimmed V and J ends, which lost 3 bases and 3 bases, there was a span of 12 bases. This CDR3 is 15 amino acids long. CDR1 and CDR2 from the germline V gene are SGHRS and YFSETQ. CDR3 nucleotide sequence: TGCGCCAGCAGCTCCGGGGTGGCGGCTAATGAAAAACTGTTTTTT. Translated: CASSSGVAANEKLFF.

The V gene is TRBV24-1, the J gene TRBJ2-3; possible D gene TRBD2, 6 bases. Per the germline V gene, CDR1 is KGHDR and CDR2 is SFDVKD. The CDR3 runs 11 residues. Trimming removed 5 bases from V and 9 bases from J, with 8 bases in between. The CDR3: CATSAAGTQYF. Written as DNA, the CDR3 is TGTGCCACCAGTGCGGCGGGGACGCAGTATTTT.

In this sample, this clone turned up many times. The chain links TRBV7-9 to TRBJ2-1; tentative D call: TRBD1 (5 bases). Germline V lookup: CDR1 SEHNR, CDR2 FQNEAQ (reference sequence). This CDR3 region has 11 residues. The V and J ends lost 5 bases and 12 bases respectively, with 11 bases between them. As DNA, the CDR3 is TGTGCCAGCAGCCAGGGTGAGCTGCAGTTCTTC. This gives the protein CASSQGELQFF. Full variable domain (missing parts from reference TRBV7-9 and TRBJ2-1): DTGVSQNPRHKITKRGQNVTFRCDPISEHNRLYWYRQTLGQGPEFLTYFQNEAQLEKSRLLSDRFSAERPKGSFSTLEIQRTEQGDSAMYLCASSQGELQFFGPGTRLTVL.

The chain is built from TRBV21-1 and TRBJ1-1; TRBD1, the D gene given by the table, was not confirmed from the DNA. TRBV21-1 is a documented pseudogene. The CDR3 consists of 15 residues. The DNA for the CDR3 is TGTGCCAGCAGCAAAGGGGACAGGGGGACCCCTGAAGCTTTCTTT. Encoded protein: CASSKGDRGTPEAFF.

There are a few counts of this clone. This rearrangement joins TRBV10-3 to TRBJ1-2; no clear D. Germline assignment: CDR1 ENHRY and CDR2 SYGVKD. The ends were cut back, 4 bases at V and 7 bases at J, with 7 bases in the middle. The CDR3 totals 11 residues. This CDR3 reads CAISGLLGYTF. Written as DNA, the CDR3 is TGTGCCATCAGTGGACTGCTTGGCTACACCTTC.

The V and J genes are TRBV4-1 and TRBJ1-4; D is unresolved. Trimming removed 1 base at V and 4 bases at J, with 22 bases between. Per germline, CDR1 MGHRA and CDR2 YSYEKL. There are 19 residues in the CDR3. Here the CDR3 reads CASSQGPRRDSVLNEKLFF. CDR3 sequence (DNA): TGCGCCAGCAGCCAAGGACCGCGGCGCGATTCGGTCCTTAATGAAAAACTGTTTTTT.

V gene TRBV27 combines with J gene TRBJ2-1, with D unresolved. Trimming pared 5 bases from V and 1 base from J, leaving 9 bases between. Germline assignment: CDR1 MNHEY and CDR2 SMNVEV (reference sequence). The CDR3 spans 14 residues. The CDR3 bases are TGTGCCAGCAGTCCTCGACATTCCTACAATGAGCAGTTCTTC. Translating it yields CASSPRHSYNEQFF.

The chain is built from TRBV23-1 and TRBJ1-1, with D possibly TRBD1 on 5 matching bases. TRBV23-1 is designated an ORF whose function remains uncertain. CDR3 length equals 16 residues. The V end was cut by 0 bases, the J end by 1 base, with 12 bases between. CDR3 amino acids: CASSQSPDSWNTEAFF. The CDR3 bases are TGCGCCAGCAGTCAATCTCCCGACAGCTGGAACACTGAAGCTTTCTTT.

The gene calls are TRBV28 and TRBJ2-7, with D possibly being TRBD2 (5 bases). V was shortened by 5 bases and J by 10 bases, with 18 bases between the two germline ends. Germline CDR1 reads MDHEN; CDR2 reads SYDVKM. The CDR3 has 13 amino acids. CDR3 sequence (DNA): TGTGCCAGCAGTGCCCAGAATCCGGGATCCCAGTACTTC. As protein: CASSAQNPGSQYF.

The CDR3 DNA follows: TGTGCCAGCAGTCCCGATGAGGCGGGAGGGTCTTACAATGAGCAGTTCTTC. Translation: CASSPDEAGGSYNEQFF. This chain connects TRBV7-6 to TRBJ2-1; 9 bases map to TRBD2. CDR3 length equals 17 residues. Germline V gene lookup returns CDR1 SGHVS and CDR2 FNYEAQ. The junction had 13 bases not matched to a gene; V was cut back by 6 bases and J by 4 bases.